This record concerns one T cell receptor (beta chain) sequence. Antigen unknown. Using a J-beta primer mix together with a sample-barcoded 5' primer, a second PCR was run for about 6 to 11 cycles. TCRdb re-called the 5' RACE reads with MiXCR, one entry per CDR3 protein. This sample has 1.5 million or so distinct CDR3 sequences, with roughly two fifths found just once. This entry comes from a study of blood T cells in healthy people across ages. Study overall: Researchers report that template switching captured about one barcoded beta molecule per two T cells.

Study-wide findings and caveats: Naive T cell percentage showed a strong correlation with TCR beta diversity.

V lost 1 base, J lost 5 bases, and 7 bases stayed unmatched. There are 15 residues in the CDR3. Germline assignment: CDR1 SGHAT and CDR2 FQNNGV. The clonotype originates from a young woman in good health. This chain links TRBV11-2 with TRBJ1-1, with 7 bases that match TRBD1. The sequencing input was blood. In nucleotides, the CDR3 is TGTGCCAGCAGCTTAGCGCCAGGGGGGTGGACTGAAGCTTTCTTT. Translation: CASSLAPGGWTEAFF.